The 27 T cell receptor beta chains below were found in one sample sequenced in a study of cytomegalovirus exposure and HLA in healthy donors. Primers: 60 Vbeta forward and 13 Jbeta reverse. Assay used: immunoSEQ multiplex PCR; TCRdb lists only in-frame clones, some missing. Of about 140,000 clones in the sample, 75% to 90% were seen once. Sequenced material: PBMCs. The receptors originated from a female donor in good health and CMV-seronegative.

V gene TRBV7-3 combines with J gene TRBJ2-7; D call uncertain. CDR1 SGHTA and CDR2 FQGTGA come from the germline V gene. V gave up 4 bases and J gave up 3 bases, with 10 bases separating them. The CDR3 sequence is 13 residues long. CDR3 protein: CASSSLTYYEQYF. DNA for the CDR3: TGTGCCAGCAGCTCCCTGACTTACTACGAGCAGTACTTC.

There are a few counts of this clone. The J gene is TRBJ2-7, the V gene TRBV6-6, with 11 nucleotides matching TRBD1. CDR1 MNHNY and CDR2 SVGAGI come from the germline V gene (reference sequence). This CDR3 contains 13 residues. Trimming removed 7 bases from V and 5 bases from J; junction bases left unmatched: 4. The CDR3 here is CASTRTGGNEQYF. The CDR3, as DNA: TGTGCCAGCACCCGGACAGGGGGCAACGAGCAGTACTTC.

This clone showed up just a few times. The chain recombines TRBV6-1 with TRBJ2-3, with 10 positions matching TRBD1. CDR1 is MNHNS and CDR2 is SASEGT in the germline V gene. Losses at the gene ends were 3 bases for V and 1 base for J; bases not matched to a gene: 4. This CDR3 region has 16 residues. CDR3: CASSDDRGRGTDTQYF. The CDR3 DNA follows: TGTGCCAGCAGTGACGACAGGGGGCGAGGCACAGATACGCAGTATTTT.

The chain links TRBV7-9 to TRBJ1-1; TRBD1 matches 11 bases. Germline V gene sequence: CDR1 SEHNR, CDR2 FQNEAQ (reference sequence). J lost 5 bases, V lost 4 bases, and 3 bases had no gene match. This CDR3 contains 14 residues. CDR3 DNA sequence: TGTGCCAGCAGCTCCGGGACAGGGGGTACTGAAGCTTTCTTT. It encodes CASSSGTGGTEAFF.

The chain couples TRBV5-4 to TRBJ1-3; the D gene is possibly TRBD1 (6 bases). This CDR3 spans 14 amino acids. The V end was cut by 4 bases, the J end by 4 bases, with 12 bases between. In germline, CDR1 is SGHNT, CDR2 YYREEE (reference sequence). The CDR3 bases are TGTGCCAGCAGCCCCTCAGGGGCGGGAAACACCATATATTTT. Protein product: CASSPSGAGNTIYF.

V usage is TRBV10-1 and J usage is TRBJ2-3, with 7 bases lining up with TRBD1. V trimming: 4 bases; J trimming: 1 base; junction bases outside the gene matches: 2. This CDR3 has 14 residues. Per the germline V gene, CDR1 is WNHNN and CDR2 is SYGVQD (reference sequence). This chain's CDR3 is CASSVGQGTDTQYF. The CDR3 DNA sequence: TGCGCCAGCAGTGTCGGACAGGGCACAGATACGCAGTATTTT.

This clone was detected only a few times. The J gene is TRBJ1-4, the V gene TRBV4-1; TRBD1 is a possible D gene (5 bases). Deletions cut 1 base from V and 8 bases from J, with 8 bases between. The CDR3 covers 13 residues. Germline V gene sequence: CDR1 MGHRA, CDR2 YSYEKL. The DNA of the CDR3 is TGCGCCAGCAGCCAAGTGGAGGGGGAAAAACTGTTTTTT. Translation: CASSQVEGEKLFF.

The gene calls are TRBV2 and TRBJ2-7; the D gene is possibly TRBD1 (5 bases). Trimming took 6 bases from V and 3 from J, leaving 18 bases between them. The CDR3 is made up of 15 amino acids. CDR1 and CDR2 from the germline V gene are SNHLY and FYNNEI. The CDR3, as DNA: TGTGCCAGCAGCTCTCCAGGGCCCCGGCACTACGAGCAGTACTTC. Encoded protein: CASSSPGPRHYEQYF.

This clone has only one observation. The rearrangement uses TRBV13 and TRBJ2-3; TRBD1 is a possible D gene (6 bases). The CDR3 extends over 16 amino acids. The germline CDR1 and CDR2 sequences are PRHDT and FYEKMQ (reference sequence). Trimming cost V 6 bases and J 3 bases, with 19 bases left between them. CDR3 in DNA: TGTGCCAGCAGTTCACAGGGTCCGGGTCGGACAGATACGCAGTATTTT. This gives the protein CASSSQGPGRTDTQYF.

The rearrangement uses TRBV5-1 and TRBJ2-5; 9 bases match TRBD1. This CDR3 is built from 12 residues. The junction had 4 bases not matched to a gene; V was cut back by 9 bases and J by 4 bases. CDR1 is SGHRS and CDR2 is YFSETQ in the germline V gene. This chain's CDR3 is CATSDRGETQYF. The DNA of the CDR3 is TGCGCCACCTCGGACAGGGGAGAGACCCAGTACTTC.

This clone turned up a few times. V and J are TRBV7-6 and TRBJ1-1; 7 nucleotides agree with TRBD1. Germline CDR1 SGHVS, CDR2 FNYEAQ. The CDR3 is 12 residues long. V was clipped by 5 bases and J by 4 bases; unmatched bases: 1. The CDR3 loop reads CASSGDSTEAFF. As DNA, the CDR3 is TGTGCCAGCAGCGGGGACAGCACTGAAGCTTTCTTT.

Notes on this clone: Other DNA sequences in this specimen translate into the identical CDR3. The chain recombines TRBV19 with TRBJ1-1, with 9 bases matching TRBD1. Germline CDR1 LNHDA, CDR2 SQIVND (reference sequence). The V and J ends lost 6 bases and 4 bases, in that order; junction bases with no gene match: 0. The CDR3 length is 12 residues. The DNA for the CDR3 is TGTGCCAGTAGGACAGGGGGCACTGAAGCTTTCTTT. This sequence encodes CASRTGGTEAFF.

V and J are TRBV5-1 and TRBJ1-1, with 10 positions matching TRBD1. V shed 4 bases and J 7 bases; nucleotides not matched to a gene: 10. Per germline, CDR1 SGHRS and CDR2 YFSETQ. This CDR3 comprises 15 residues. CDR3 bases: TGCGCCAGCAGCCCCGGGGACAGGGGAAGGAGTGAAGCTTTCTTT. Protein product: CASSPGDRGRSEAFF.

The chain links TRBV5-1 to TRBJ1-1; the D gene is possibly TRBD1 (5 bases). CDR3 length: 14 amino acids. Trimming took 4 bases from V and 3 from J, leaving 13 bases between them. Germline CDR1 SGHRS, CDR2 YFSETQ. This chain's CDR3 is CASSLREGDTEAFF. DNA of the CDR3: TGCGCCAGCAGCCTCAGGGAAGGGGACACTGAAGCTTTCTTT.

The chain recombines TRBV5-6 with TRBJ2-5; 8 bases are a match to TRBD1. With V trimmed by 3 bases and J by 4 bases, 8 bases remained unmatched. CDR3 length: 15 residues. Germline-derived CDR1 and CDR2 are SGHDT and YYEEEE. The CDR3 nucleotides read TGTGCCAGCAGCTCTCGACGGACAGGGACAGAGACCCAGTACTTC. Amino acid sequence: CASSSRRTGTETQYF.

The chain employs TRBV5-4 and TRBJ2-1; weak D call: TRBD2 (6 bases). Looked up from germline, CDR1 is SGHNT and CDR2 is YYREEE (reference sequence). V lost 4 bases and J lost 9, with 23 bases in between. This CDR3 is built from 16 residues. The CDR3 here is CASSPDRPGGHGEQFF. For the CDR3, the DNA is TGTGCCAGCAGCCCCGACCGACCCGGAGGGCATGGTGAGCAGTTCTTC. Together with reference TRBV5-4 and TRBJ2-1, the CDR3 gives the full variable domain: ETGVTQSPTHLIKTRGQQVTLRCSSQSGHNTVSWYQQALGQGPQFIFQYYREEENGRGNFPPRFSGLQFPNYSSELNVNALELDDSALYLCASSPDRPGGHGEQFFGPGTRLTVL.

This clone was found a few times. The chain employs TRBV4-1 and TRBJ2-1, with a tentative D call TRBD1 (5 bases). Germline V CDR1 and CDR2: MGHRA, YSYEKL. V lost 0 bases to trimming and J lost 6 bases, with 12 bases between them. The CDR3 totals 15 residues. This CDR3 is CASSQEQDQGNEQFF. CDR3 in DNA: TGCGCCAGCAGCCAAGAACAGGACCAAGGCAATGAGCAGTTCTTC.

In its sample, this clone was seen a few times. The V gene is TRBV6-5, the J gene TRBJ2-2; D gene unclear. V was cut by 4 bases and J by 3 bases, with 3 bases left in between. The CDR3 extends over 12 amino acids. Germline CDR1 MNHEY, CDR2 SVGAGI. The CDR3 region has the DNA TGTGCCAGCAGTTCTTACACCGGGGAGCTGTTTTTT. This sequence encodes CASSSYTGELFF.

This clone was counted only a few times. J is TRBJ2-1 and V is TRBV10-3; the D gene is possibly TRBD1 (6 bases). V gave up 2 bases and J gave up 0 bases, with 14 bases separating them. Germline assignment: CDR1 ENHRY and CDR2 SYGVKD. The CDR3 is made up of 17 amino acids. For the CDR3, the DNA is TGTGCCATCAGTGAGCAGGACTCGACAGGCTCCTACAATGAGCAGTTCTTC. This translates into CAISEQDSTGSYNEQFF.

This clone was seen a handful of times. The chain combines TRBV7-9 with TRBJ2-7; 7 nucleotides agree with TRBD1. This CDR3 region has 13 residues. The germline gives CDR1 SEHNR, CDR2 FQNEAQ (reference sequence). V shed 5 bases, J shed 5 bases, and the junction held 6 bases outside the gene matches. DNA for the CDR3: TGTGCCAGCAGCGAACAGGGGATCCACGAGCAGTACTTC. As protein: CASSEQGIHEQYF.

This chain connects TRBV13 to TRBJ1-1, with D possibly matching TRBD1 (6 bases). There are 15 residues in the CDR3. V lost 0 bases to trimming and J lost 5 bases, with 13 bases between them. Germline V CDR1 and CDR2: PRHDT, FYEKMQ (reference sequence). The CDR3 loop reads CASSLGLTQGTEAFF. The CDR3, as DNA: TGTGCCAGCAGCTTAGGGCTTACTCAGGGGACTGAAGCTTTCTTT.

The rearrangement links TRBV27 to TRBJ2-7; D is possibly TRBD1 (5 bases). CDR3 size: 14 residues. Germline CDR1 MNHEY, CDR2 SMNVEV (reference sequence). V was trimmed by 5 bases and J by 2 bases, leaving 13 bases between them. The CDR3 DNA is TGTGCCAGCAGTCCAAACAGGCTCGCCTACGAGCAGTACTTC. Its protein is CASSPNRLAYEQYF.

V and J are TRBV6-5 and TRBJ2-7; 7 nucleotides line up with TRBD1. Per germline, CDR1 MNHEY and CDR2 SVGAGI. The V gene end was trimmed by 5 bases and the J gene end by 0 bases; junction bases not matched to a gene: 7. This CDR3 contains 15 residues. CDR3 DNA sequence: TGTGCCAGCAGTCCACAGACAGGGTTCTCCTACGAGCAGTACTTC. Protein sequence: CASSPQTGFSYEQYF.

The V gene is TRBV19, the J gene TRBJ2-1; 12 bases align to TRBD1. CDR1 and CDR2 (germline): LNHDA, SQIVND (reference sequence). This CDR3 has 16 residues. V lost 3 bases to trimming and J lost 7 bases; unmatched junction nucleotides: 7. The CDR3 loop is CASSIGTGGAGNEQFF. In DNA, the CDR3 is TGTGCCAGTAGTATTGGGACAGGGGGCGCCGGAAATGAGCAGTTCTTC.

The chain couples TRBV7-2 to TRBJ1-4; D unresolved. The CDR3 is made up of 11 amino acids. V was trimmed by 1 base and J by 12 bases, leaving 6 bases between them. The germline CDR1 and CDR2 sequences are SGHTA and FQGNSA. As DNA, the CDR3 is TGTGCCAGCAGCTTAGGGAGGGAACTGTTTTTT. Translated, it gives CASSLGRELFF.

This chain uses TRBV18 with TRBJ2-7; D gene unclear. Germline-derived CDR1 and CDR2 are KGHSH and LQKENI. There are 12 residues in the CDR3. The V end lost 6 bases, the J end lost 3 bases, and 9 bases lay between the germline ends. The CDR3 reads CASSSVGYEQYF. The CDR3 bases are TGTGCCAGCTCGTCGGTTGGCTACGAGCAGTACTTC. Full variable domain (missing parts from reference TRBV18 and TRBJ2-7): NAGVMQNPRHLVRRRGQEARLRCSPMKGHSHVYWYRQLPEEGLKFMVYLQKENIIDESGMPKERFSAEFPKEGPSILRIQQVVRGDSAAYFCASSSVGYEQYFGPGTRLTVT.

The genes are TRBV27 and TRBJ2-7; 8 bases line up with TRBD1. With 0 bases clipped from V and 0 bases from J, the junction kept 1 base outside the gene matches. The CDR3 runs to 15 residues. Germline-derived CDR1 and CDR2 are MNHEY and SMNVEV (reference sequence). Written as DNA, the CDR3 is TGTGCCAGCAGTTTATCCGGGACAGGCTCCTACGAGCAGTACTTC. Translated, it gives CASSLSGTGSYEQYF.